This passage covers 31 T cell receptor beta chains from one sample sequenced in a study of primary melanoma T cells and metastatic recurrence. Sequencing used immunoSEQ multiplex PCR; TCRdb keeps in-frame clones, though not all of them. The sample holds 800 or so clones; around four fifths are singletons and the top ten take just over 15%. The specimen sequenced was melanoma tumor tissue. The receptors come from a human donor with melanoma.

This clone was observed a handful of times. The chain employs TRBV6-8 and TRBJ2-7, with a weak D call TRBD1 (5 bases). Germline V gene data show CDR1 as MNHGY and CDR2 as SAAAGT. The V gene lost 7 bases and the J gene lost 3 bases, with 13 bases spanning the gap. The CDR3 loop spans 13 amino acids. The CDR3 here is CASIPRVGYEQYF. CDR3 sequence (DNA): TGTGCCAGCATTCCCAGGGTGGGCTACGAGCAGTACTTC.

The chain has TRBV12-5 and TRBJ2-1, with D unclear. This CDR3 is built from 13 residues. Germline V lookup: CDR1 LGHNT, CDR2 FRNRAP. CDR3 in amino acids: CASIPLPTDEQFF. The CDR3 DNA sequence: TGTGCCAGCATCCCACTCCCTACCGATGAGCAGTTCTTC.

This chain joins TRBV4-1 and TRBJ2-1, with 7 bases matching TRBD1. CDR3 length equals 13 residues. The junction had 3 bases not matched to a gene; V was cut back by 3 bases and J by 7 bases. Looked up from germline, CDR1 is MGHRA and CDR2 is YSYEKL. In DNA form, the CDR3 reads TGCGCCAGCAGCCAGACAGGGAATAATGAGCAGTTCTTC. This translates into CASSQTGNNEQFF.

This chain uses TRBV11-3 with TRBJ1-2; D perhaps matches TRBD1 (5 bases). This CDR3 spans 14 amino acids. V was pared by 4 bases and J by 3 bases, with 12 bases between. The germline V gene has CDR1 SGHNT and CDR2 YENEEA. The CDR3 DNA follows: TGTGCCAGCAGCTACCAGACAGATTACTATGGCTACACCTTC. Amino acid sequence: CASSYQTDYYGYTF.

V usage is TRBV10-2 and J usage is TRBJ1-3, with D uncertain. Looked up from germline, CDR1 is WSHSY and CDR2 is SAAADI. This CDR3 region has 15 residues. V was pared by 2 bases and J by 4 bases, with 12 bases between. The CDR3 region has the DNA TGCGCCAGCAGTGAGAACCCGAGGAGCGGAAACACCATATATTTT. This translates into CASSENPRSGNTIYF.

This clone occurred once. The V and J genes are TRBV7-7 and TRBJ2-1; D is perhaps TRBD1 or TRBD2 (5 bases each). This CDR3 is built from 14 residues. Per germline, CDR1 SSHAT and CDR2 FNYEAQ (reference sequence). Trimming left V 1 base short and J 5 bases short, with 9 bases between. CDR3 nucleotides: TGTGCCAGCAGCTTAGTGGGACGCGACAATGAGCAGTTCTTC. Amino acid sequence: CASSLVGRDNEQFF.

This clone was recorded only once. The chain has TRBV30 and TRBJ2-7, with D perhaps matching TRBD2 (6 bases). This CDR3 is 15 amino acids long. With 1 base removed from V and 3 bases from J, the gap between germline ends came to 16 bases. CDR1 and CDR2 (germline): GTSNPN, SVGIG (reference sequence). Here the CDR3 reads CAWSGSGTGLYEQYF. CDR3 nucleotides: TGTGCCTGGAGTGGTTCCGGGACTGGACTCTACGAGCAGTACTTC.

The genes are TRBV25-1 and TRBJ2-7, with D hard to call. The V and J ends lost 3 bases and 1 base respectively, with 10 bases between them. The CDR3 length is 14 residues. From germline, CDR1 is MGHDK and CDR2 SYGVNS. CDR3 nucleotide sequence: TGTGCCAGCAGTGATATCTCTAGATCCTACGAGCAGTACTTC. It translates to CASSDISRSYEQYF.

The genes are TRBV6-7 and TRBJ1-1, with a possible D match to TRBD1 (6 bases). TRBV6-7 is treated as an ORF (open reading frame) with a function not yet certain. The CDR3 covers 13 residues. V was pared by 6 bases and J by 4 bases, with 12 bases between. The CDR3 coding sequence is TGTGCCAGCAGCATAGGACAGCCCACTGAAGCTTTCTTT. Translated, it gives CASSIGQPTEAFF.

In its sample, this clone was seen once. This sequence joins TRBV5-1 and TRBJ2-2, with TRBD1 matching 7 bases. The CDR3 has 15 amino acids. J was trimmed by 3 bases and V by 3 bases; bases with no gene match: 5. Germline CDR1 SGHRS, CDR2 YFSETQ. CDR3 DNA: TGCGCCAGCAGCTACGGGACAGAATACACCGGGGAGCTGTTTTTT. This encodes CASSYGTEYTGELFF. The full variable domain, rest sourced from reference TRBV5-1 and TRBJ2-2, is KAGVTQTPRYLIKTRGQQVTLSCSPISGHRSVSWYQQTPGQGLQFLFEYFSETQRNKGNFPGRFSGRQFSNSRSEMNVSTLELGDSALYLCASSYGTEYTGELFFGEGSRLTVL.

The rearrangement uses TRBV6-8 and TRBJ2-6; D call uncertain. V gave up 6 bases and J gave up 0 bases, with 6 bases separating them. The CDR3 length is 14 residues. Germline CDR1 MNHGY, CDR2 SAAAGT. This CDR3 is CASSRLSGANVLTF. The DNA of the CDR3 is TGTGCCAGCAGCCGCCTCTCTGGGGCCAACGTCCTGACTTTC.

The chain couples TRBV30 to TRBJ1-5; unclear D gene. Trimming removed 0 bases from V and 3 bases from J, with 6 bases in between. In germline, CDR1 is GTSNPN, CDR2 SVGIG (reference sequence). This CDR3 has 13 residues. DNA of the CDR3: TGTGCCTGGAGTGTGGAGCTCAATCAGCCCCAGCATTTT. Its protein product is CAWSVELNQPQHF.

The chain's CDR3 is CSVEAGGTGELFF. The DNA of the CDR3 is TGCAGCGTTGAGGCAGGGGGCACCGGGGAGCTGTTTTTT. This chain uses TRBV29-1 with TRBJ2-2; 7 bases line up with TRBD1. This CDR3 region has 13 residues. Trimming at V came to 3 bases and at J to 4 bases, leaving 2 bases not matched to a gene. Germline CDR1 and CDR2: SQVTM and ANQGSEA.

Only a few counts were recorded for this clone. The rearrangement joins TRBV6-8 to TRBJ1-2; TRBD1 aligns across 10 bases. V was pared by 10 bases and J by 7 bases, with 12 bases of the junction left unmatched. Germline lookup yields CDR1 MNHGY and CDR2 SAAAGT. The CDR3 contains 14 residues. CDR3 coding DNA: TGTGCCATCGGCCGGGACAGGGGAAAATTTGGCTACACCTTC. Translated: CAIGRDRGKFGYTF.

The CDR3 DNA reads as TGCGCCAGCAGCTTGGGGGGACTAGCGGGAGGGCCCTACGAGCAGTACTTC. Its protein product is CASSLGGLAGGPYEQYF. J is TRBJ2-7 and V is TRBV5-1; 16 bases line up with TRBD2. The junction had 2 bases not matched to a gene; V was cut back by 0 bases and J by 2 bases. This CDR3 has 17 residues. Germline CDR1 and CDR2: SGHRS and YFSETQ.

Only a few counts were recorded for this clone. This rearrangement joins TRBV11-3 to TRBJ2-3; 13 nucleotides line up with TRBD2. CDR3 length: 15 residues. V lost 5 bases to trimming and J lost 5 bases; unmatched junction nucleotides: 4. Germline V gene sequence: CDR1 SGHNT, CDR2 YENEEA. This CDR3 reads CASSTSGGAEDTQYF. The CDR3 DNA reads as TGTGCCAGCAGCACTAGCGGGGGGGCTGAAGATACGCAGTATTTT.

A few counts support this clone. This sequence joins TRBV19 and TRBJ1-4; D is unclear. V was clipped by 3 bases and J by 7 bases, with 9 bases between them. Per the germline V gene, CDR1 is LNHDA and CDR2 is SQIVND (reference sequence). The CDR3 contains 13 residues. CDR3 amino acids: CASSIVSGEKLFF. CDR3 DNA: TGTGCCAGTAGTATTGTTTCGGGTGAAAAACTGTTTTTT.

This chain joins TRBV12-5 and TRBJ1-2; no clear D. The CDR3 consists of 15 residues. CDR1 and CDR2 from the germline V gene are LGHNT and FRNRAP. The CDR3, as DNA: TGTGCCAGCAATGCTGGACGTTCGGCGGGCTATGGCTACACCTTC. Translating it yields CASNAGRSAGYGYTF.

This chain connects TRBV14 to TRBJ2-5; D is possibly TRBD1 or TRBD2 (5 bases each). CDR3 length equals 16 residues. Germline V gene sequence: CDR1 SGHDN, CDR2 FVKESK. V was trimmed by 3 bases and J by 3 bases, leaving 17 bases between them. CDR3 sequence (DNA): TGTGCCAGCAGCCAGAGCGTAGCAGGGACCAAAGAGACCCAGTACTTC. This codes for CASSQSVAGTKETQYF. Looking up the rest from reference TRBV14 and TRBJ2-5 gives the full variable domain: EAGVTQFPSHSVIEKGQTVTLRCDPISGHDNLYWYRRVMGKEIKFLLHFVKESKQDESGMPNNRFLAERTGGTYSTLKVQPAELEDSGVYFCASSQSVAGTKETQYFGPGTRLLVL.

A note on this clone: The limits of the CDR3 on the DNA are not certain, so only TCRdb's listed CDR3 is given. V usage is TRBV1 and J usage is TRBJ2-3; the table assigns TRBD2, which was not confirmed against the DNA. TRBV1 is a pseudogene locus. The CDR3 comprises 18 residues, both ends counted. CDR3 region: CASSQVAPGTSGTDTQYF.

The CDR3 bases are TGCGCCAGCAGCTTGGTTGGGAGTACCTACGAGCAGTACTTC. It codes for CASSLVGSTYEQYF. The gene calls are TRBV5-1 and TRBJ2-7; the D gene is possibly TRBD2 (5 bases). The CDR3 loop spans 14 amino acids. Germline CDR1 and CDR2: SGHRS and YFSETQ. V lost 0 bases to trimming and J lost 2 bases, with 9 bases between them. Based on the CDR3 plus reference TRBV5-1 and TRBJ2-7, the full variable domain is KAGVTQTPRYLIKTRGQQVTLSCSPISGHRSVSWYQQTPGQGLQFLFEYFSETQRNKGNFPGRFSGRQFSNSRSEMNVSTLELGDSALYLCASSLVGSTYEQYFGPGTRLTVT.

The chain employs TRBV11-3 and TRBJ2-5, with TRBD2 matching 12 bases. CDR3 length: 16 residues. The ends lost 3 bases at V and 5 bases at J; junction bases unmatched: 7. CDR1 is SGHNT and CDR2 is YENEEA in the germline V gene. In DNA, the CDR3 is TGTGCCAGCAGCTTGACTAGCGGGAGCGGTCGGGAGACCCAGTACTTC. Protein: CASSLTSGSGRETQYF. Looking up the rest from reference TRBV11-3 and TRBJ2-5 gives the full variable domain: EAGVVQSPRYKIIEKKQPVAFWCNPISGHNTLYWYLQNLGQGPELLIRYENEEAVDDSQLPKDRFSAERLKGVDSTLKIQPAELGDSAVYLCASSLTSGSGRETQYFGPGTRLLVL.

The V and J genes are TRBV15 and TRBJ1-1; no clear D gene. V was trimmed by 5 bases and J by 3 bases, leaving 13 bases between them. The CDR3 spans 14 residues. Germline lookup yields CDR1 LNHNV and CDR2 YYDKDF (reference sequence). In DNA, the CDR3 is TGTGCCACCAGCCGCGGGTGGGGAGACACTGAAGCTTTCTTT. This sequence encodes CATSRGWGDTEAFF.

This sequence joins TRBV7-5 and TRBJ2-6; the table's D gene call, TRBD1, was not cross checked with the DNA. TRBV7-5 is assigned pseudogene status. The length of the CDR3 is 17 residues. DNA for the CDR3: TGTGCCAGCAGCTTGGCAGGGGTTTTATCTGGGGCCAACGTCCTGACTTTC. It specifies CASSLAGVLSGANVLTF.

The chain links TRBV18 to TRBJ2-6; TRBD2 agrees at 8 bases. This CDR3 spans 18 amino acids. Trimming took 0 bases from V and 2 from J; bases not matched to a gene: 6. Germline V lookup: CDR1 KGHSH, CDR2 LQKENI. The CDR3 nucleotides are TGTGCCAGCTCACCACCGAGTACGGGAGGGCCTGGGGCCAACGTCCTGACTTTC. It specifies CASSPPSTGGPGANVLTF.

This CDR3 is CATRPRKTLQGWNTEAFF. DNA of the CDR3: TGTGCCACCAGACCACGCAAGACCTTACAGGGTTGGAACACTGAAGCTTTCTTT. The rearrangement links TRBV15 to TRBJ1-1; TRBD1 might be the D (6 bases). Deletions cut 6 bases from V and 1 base from J, with 24 bases between. Germline V CDR1 and CDR2: LNHNV, YYDKDF (reference sequence). The CDR3 is made up of 18 amino acids.

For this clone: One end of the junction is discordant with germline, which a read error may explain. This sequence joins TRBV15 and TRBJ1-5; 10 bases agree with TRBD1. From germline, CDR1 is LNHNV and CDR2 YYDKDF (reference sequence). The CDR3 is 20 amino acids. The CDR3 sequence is CATNRGVGDRGLTSNQPQHF. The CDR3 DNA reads TGTGCCACCAACAGAGGGGTAGGTGACAGGGGGCTGACGAGCAATCAGCCCCAGCATTTT.

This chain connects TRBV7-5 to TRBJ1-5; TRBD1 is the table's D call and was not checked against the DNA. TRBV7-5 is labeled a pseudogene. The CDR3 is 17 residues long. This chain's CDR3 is CASSLQGTGRSNQPQHF. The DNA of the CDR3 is TGTGCCAGCAGCCTCCAGGGGACAGGGAGAAGCAATCAGCCCCAGCATTTT.

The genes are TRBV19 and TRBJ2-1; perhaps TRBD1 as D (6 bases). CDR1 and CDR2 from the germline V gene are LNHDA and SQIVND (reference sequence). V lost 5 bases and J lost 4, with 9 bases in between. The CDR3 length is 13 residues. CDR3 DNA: TGTGCCAGTAGTCCGAGGGGGTACAATGAGCAGTTCTTC. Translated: CASSPRGYNEQFF.

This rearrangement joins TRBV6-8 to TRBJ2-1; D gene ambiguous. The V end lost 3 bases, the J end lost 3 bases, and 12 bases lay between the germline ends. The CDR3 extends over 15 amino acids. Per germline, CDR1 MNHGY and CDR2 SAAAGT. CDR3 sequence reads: CASSYPNLNYNEQFF. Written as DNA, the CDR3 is TGTGCCAGCAGTTATCCCAACCTGAACTACAATGAGCAGTTCTTC.

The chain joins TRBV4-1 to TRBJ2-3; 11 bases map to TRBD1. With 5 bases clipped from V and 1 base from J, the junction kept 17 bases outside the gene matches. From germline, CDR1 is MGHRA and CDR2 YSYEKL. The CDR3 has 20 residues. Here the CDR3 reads CASSYRPGTGGELGTDTQYF. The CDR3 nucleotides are TGCGCCAGCAGCTACCGTCCCGGGACAGGGGGAGAGTTAGGCACAGATACGCAGTATTTT.